This TCR beta chain was retrieved from a study of T cell responses to AZD1222 COVID-19 vaccine. Method: immunoSEQ multiplex PCR; TCRdb's copy keeps in-frame clones and lacks some. The table lists about 100,000 clones, 65% to 90% of them singletons, with about 6% in the top ten. Worth noting for this clone: The antigen is not known.

General study findings and limits: Repertoires were obtained solely post-peak T cell response. The study found Spike-specific TCR breadth and depth rose after two AZD1222 doses.

Trimming took off 2 bases at V and 5 bases at J, with 10 bases between the two ends. Germline V gene sequence: CDR1 LGHNT, CDR2 FRNRAP. The CDR3 extends over 14 amino acids. The J gene is TRBJ2-1, the V gene TRBV12-5; D is unclear. This receptor was obtained from an adult in good health. This material consisted of peripheral blood, taken on day 0 of AZD1222 vaccination. CDR3 in amino acids: CASGLTPSNNEQFF. The CDR3 coding sequence is TGTGCTAGTGGTTTGACCCCGTCAAACAATGAGCAGTTCTTC.